This TCR beta chain was profiled in a study of CD8+ T cells in alopecia areata. Study-wide results and caveats: Higher clonality than in normal scalp was seen in lesional scalp, especially alopecia totalis/universalis.

As regards this clone: Its matching antigen is unknown.

The V gene lost 5 bases and the J gene lost 5 bases, with 15 bases spanning the gap. The CDR3 is 14 residues long. CDR1 is SGHDN, CDR2 FVKESK, per germline. As the sequencing template, cDNA was produced by extracting RNA and reverse transcribing it. This table comes from immunoSEQ multiplex PCR, and its TCRdb copy is limited to in-frame clones, with some not included. The data contain 120,000 to 150,000 clones, 62% of them seen just once; the ten biggest clones take up 36%. The chain links TRBV14 to TRBJ1-2; possible D gene TRBD1, 5 bases. The sequence derives from a human donor in good health. Sequencing used CD8+ T cells sorted from blood. CDR3 DNA: TGTGCCAGCAGCTGGGACGGCGGGGTTTATGGCTACACCTTC. This translates into CASSWDGGVYGYTF. Complete variable domain (other parts from reference TRBV14 and TRBJ1-2): EAGVTQFPSHSVIEKGQTVTLRCDPISGHDNLYWYRRVMGKEIKFLLHFVKESKQDESGMPNNRFLAERTGGTYSTLKVQPAELEDSGVYFCASSWDGGVYGYTFGSGTRLTVV.